This T cell receptor (beta chain) emerged from a study of blood T cells in healthy people across ages. The study's findings and limits: Roughly linear declines in TCR beta diversity per million T cells occurred with age.

A sample-barcoded 5' primer and a J-beta primer mix were used in a second PCR of roughly 6 to 11 cycles. Each sample yielded at least 2.5 million CDR3-containing paired-end reads. TCRdb called the 5' RACE reads again in MiXCR, with one record for every CDR3 protein. The data hold 650,000 to 1,000,000 distinct CDR3 sequences, with roughly 40% observed a single time. Remarks on this clonotype: Its antigen is unidentified.

Each donor's blood draw was around 10 milliliters of peripheral blood. Researchers report isolating at least 7 million PBMCs per sample. The trim removed 1 base at V and 7 bases at J, leaving 6 bases unmatched. Germline-derived CDR1 and CDR2 are DFQATT and SNEGSKA (reference sequence). This CDR3 region has 13 residues. This chain connects TRBV20-1 to TRBJ1-1, with 7 bases lining up with TRBD1. The clonotype comes from a man aged 18 to 30 in good health. What was sequenced was blood. The CDR3 reads CSARGTGEGEAFF. CDR3 DNA: TGCAGTGCTAGAGGCACAGGGGAAGGTGAAGCTTTCTTT.